These 12 T cell receptor beta chains share one sample of origin, sequenced in a study of T cell repertoires in cytomegalovirus infection. TCRdb redid the calling of the reads with MiXCR, one entry per CDR3 protein. The table records a few hundred thousand distinct CDR3 sequences, 20% to 30% of them present only once. Their target antigens are unknown. Here the sequenced sample was cultured PBMCs, taken from culture after CMV antigen stimulation. These receptors originate from a human donor in good health (CMV status not recorded). Some clones in this sample may be carry-over from other donors' samples.

Points on this clonotype: A clone one base away is much larger, so this may be a read error. V is TRBV7-2 and J is TRBJ2-1, with 9 bases aligning to TRBD2. The germline V gene encodes CDR1 SGHTA and CDR2 FQGNSA. CDR3 size: 17 residues. This chain's CDR3 is CASSSGRGSGRYNEPFF. CDR3 bases: TGTGCCAGCAGCTCCGGGCGGGGGAGCGGGAGGTACAATGAGCCGTTCTTC.

The chain has TRBV28 and TRBJ1-4; 8 nucleotides line up with TRBD1. V shed 2 bases and J 8 bases; nucleotides not matched to a gene: 4. Germline loops: CDR1 MDHEN, CDR2 SYDVKM. The CDR3 has 14 residues. CDR3 coding DNA: TGTGCCAGCAGTTTACAGGGGGCAAAGGAAAAACTGTTTTTT. Protein sequence: CASSLQGAKEKLFF.

This clonotype was detected a few times. The chain links TRBV18 to TRBJ2-3; D not resolved. Germline-derived CDR1 and CDR2 are KGHSH and LQKENI. Trimming left V 10 bases short and J 4 bases short, with 18 bases between. The CDR3 has 14 amino acids. CDR3 nucleotides: TGTGCCACCCTTCGCTGGTTCGGCGCAGATACGCAGTATTTT. Protein product: CATLRWFGADTQYF.

The chain links TRBV20-1 to TRBJ2-1, with 12 bases that match TRBD2. The germline V gene has CDR1 DFQATT and CDR2 SNEGSKA (reference sequence). Trimming at V came to 7 bases and at J to 11 bases, leaving 12 bases not matched to a gene. This CDR3 is 14 amino acids long. The CDR3 coding sequence is TGCAGTGTTAAGCGGACTAGCGGGAACGATAAGCAGTTCTTC. It yields the protein CSVKRTSGNDKQFF.

The chain uses TRBV18 and TRBJ1-2; D is unresolved. This CDR3 is 17 amino acids long. V dropped 3 bases and J dropped 2 bases, with 19 bases sitting between them. Germline CDR1 and CDR2: KGHSH and LQKENI. In DNA, the CDR3 is TGTGCCAGCTCACCCGCCTATTCAAGGCAGTCGAACTATGGCTACACCTTC. Protein sequence: CASSPAYSRQSNYGYTF.

The V gene is TRBV24-1, the J gene TRBJ2-5; D possibly corresponds to TRBD2 (6 bases). V gave up 8 bases and J gave up 5 bases, with 8 bases separating them. Looked up from germline, CDR1 is KGHDR and CDR2 is SFDVKD. This CDR3 contains 11 residues. As DNA, the CDR3 is TGTGCCACCATGGAGGGGGAGACCCAGTACTTC. This gives the protein CATMEGETQYF.

The chain recombines TRBV5-1 with TRBJ2-7; tentative D call: TRBD1 (6 bases). The CDR3 is 17 residues long. Germline V gene sequence: CDR1 SGHRS, CDR2 YFSETQ. V was trimmed by 4 bases and J by 4 bases, leaving 24 bases between them. The CDR3 protein is CASSPAWGLFEPYEQYF. Here the CDR3 DNA reads TGCGCCAGCAGCCCGGCATGGGGGCTTTTCGAACCTTACGAGCAGTACTTC.

This clonotype appeared a few times. V and J are TRBV6-6 and TRBJ1-3; D gene unclear. The CDR3 is 15 amino acids. The germline V gene encodes CDR1 MNHNY and CDR2 SVGAGI (reference sequence). Between the trimmed V and J ends, which lost 2 bases and 0 bases, there was a span of 8 bases. The CDR3 DNA sequence: TGTGCCAGCAGTTACAATACAGCCTCTGGAAACACCATATATTTT. It encodes CASSYNTASGNTIYF.

This clonotype has just a few counts. The chain uses TRBV29-1 and TRBJ2-7; TRBD2 aligns across 7 bases. The junction had 10 bases not matched to a gene; V was cut back by 6 bases and J by 2 bases. CDR3 length: 14 amino acids. Germline CDR1 and CDR2: SQVTM and ANQGSEA. The CDR3 bases are TGCAGCGTGTGGAGCCGGGGGGTGGCCTACGAGCAGTACTTC. This translates into CSVWSRGVAYEQYF.

The chain has TRBV20-1 and TRBJ2-1; 7 bases align to TRBD1. CDR1 is DFQATT and CDR2 is SNEGSKA in the germline V gene (reference sequence). Trimming at V came to 2 bases and at J to 0 bases, leaving 4 bases not matched to a gene. The CDR3 totals 15 residues. The CDR3 nucleotides are TGCAGTGCTAGAAAGGACAGGCTCTCCTACAATGAGCAGTTCTTC. Residues: CSARKDRLSYNEQFF.

CDR3 residues: CASSYNRVAKNIQYF. CDR3 DNA sequence: TGTGCCAGCAGTTACAACAGAGTAGCCAAAAACATTCAGTACTTC. The rearrangement joins TRBV6-6 to TRBJ2-4, with D uncertain. In germline, CDR1 is MNHNY, CDR2 SVGAGI (reference sequence). CDR3 length equals 15 residues. The V end lost 2 bases, the J end lost 0 bases, and 8 bases lay between the germline ends.

This clonotype occurred a few times. The CDR3: CSVGGPSSYNEQFF. CDR3 DNA: TGCAGCGTCGGAGGACCTAGCTCCTACAATGAGCAGTTCTTC. V gene TRBV29-1 combines with J gene TRBJ2-1, with a possible D match to TRBD2 (5 bases). The CDR3 has 14 residues. The germline CDR1 and CDR2 sequences are SQVTM and ANQGSEA. Trimming took off 6 bases at V and 0 bases at J, with 12 bases between the two ends.